These 6 T cell receptor beta chains share one sample of origin, sequenced in a study of chemoradiotherapy in HPV16-positive cancers (dated by TCRdb to between 2022 and 2023). Libraries came from the immunoSEQ multiplex PCR assay. Sourced from immuneACCESS, this table was stored by TCRdb with only in-frame sequences that have V and J called. A share of the clones is absent; for the studies checked, an unresolved V gene accounts for under half, and the remainder has no known explanation. The table for this sample lists 9,500 to 13,000 clones; 90% to 95% of them were counted only once. More than 1.5% of the sample is in the top ten clones. The sequences come from blood, collected from a patient who underwent chemoradiotherapy. The receptors stem from a human donor with HPV-associated anogenital cancer.

CDR3 coding DNA: TGTGCCAGCAGCCAGCCAAGGGGGGGTAGATACTATGGCTACACCTTC. Protein: CASSQPRGGRYYGYTF. The rearrangement joins TRBV9 to TRBJ1-2, with a possible D match to TRBD1 (6 bases). V lost 4 bases and J 3 bases, leaving 19 bases between the germline ends. Germline V lookup: CDR1 SGDLS, CDR2 YYNGEE. This CDR3 is 16 amino acids long. The full variable domain, rest sourced from reference TRBV9 and TRBJ1-2, is DSGVTQTPKHLITATGQRVTLRCSPRSGDLSVYWYQQSLDQGLQFLIQYYNGEERAKGNILERFSAQQFPDLHSELNLSSLELGDSALYFCASSQPRGGRYYGYTFGSGTRLTVV.

CDR3 DNA sequence: TGTGCCAGCAGTGAGGACAGGCAGATCCAAGAGACCCAGTACTTC. Protein: CASSEDRQIQETQYF. The chain links TRBV2 to TRBJ2-5; 7 nucleotides match TRBD1. Trimming removed 3 bases from V and 1 base from J; junction bases left unmatched: 5. This CDR3 contains 15 residues. From germline, CDR1 is SNHLY and CDR2 FYNNEI.

As DNA, the CDR3 is TGTGCCAGCAGCTTACCGGAGGCCGGGGAGCTGTTTTTT. Translating it yields CASSLPEAGELFF. This chain links TRBV11-2 with TRBJ2-2; weak D call: TRBD2 (5 bases). This CDR3 has 13 amino acids. CDR1 and CDR2 from the germline V gene are SGHAT and FQNNGV. The V end lost 2 bases, the J end lost 6 bases, and 7 bases lay between the germline ends.

The V call is TRBV19, the J call TRBJ1-2; 11 bases match TRBD1. This CDR3 is built from 14 residues. CDR1 is LNHDA, CDR2 SQIVND, per germline (reference sequence). J gave up 8 bases and V 8 bases, and 10 bases lay outside the gene matches. CDR3 sequence (DNA): TGTGCCAGTTTTCGCGGACAGGGGGCGGGAGGCTACACCTTC. Translation gives CASFRGQGAGGYTF. Based on the CDR3 plus reference TRBV19 and TRBJ1-2, the full variable domain is DGGITQSPKYLFRKEGQNVTLSCEQNLNHDAMYWYRQDPGQGLRLIYYSQIVNDFQKGDIAEGYSVSREKKESFPLTVTSAQKNPTAFYLCASFRGQGAGGYTFGSGTRLTVV.

V is TRBV19 and J is TRBJ2-7; 8 nucleotides line up with TRBD1. The CDR3 is 13 residues long. CDR1 and CDR2 (germline): LNHDA, SQIVND (reference sequence). After removal of 7 bases from V and 1 base from J, the junction contained 3 bases not matched to a gene. This CDR3 reads CASKGTGSYEQYF. The DNA for the CDR3 is TGTGCCAGTAAGGGGACAGGTTCCTACGAGCAGTACTTC.

This clone was found once. The CDR3 region is CAISRTANYGYTF. DNA for the CDR3: TGTGCCATCAGTAGGACAGCCAACTATGGCTACACCTTC. J is TRBJ1-2 and V is TRBV10-3; a possible D gene is TRBD1 (6 bases). The CDR3 runs to 13 residues. The V end lost 5 bases, the J end lost 2 bases, and 9 bases lay between the germline ends. CDR1 and CDR2 from the germline V gene are ENHRY and SYGVKD.